Listed here are 5 T cell receptor beta chains from one sample, sequenced in a study of blood T cell repertoires in COVID-19. Here immunoSEQ multiplex PCR was the method, and the copy in TCRdb shows in-frame clones only, minus some. The data hold 290,000 or so clones, with approximately 93% observed a single time. Material for sequencing was peripheral blood. These receptors originate from a woman in her 30s with COVID-19, enrolled during active disease.

The chain recombines TRBV7-9 with TRBJ1-1; no clear D. This CDR3 has 13 residues. V was shortened by 1 base and J by 4 bases, with 7 bases between the two germline ends. Germline V gene sequence: CDR1 SEHNR, CDR2 FQNEAQ (reference sequence). Here the CDR3 DNA reads TGTGCCAGCAGCTTAGTATGGAGCACTGAAGCTTTCTTT. Amino acid sequence: CASSLVWSTEAFF.

The rearrangement joins TRBV10-1 to TRBJ2-5, with D possibly matching TRBD2 (6 bases). V was cut by 5 bases and J by 0 bases, with 13 bases left in between. The CDR3 runs to 15 residues. Germline V gene data show CDR1 as WNHNN and CDR2 as SYGVQD (reference sequence). As DNA, the CDR3 is TGCGCCAGCAGTTTGACCCGGGACTACCAAGAGACCCAGTACTTC. Its translation: CASSLTRDYQETQYF.

V gene TRBV10-3 combines with J gene TRBJ1-2, with 10 bases identical to TRBD1. J was trimmed by 1 base and V by 6 bases; bases with no gene match: 8. The CDR3 runs to 16 residues. Germline assignment: CDR1 ENHRY and CDR2 SYGVKD. CDR3 nucleotide sequence: TGTGCCATCAGAAGACAGGGGGCAGAGATTAACTATGGCTACACCTTC. It is translated as CAIRRQGAEINYGYTF.

The rearrangement links TRBV12-3 or TRBV12-4 to TRBJ1-5; the D gene is possibly TRBD1 (5 bases). CDR3 length: 13 amino acids. V lost 5 bases to trimming and J lost 6 bases, with 11 bases between them. The CDR3 nucleotides read TGTGCCAGCAGTAGGGGCTCAGGTCAGCCCCAGCATTTT. Translation gives CASSRGSGQPQHF.

The chain has TRBV15 and TRBJ1-4, with a tentative D call TRBD1 (6 bases). CDR1 LNHNV and CDR2 YYDKDF come from the germline V gene (reference sequence). Deletions cut 5 bases from V and 5 bases from J, with 12 bases between. CDR3 size: 14 residues. CDR3 in amino acids: CATSERGQNEKLFF. CDR3 coding DNA: TGTGCCACCAGCGAGCGGGGGCAAAATGAAAAACTGTTTTTT.